Listed here are 28 T cell receptor beta chains from one sample, sequenced in a study of blood T cell repertoires in COVID-19. Repertoires were generated with immunoSEQ multiplex PCR, while TCRdb's copy carries only in-frame clones and drops some. Among 150,000 to 200,000 clones listed, approximately 84% were seen once. Input material: peripheral blood. Receptors originate from a man younger than 35 with active or convalescent COVID-19.

V gene TRBV6-6 combines with J gene TRBJ2-1, with a possible D match to TRBD1 (6 bases). Trimming shortened V by 2 bases and J by 5 bases, and 13 bases separated the two germline ends. Germline V CDR1 and CDR2: MNHNY, SVGAGI (reference sequence). The CDR3 consists of 15 residues. The CDR3 here is CASSYERGKDNEQFF. The CDR3 nucleotides are TGTGCCAGCAGTTACGAGAGGGGGAAAGACAATGAGCAGTTCTTC.

The rearrangement links TRBV5-6 to TRBJ2-3; D possibly corresponds to TRBD2 (8 bases). V was pared by 2 bases and J by 0 bases, with 16 bases between. Germline V gene lookup returns CDR1 SGHDT and CDR2 YYEEEE. This CDR3 has 17 amino acids. The CDR3 region is CASSFSGTALSTDTQYF. The CDR3 DNA reads TGTGCCAGCAGCTTTAGCGGGACAGCGCTTAGCACAGATACGCAGTATTTT. The full variable domain, completed using reference TRBV5-6 and TRBJ2-3, is DAGVTQSPTHLIKTRGQQVTLRCSPKSGHDTVSWYQQALGQGPQFIFQYYEEEERQRGNFPDRFSGHQFPNYSSELNVNALLLGDSALYLCASSFSGTALSTDTQYFGPGTRLTVL.

This clone was seen more than once but under ten times. The V call is TRBV19, the J call TRBJ2-4; TRBD1 matches 7 bases. Germline assignment: CDR1 LNHDA and CDR2 SQIVND (reference sequence). V was pared by 1 base and J by 3 bases, with 9 bases of the junction left unmatched. This CDR3 has 17 amino acids. DNA of the CDR3: TGTGCCAGTAGTATAGGAGTGACAGGGTTGAGCAAAAACATTCAGTACTTC. The encoded protein is CASSIGVTGLSKNIQYF.

The CDR3 coding sequence is TGTGCCAGCAGCACTGGACAGGGGGTGTCGGACACTGAAGCTTTCTTT. It is translated as CASSTGQGVSDTEAFF. V and J are TRBV11-2 and TRBJ1-1; 10 bases are shared with TRBD1. Germline V CDR1 and CDR2: SGHAT, FQNNGV. V lost 5 bases and J lost 3; bases outside the gene matches: 9. The CDR3 sequence is 16 residues long.

The rearrangement uses TRBV18 and TRBJ1-3; 9 bases match TRBD1. Trimming removed 6 bases from V and 8 bases from J; junction bases left unmatched: 8. Germline CDR1 and CDR2: KGHSH and LQKENI. The CDR3 extends over 14 amino acids. CDR3 nucleotides: TGTGCCAGCTCCCTTTCGACAGGGGGAGACACCATATATTTT. Protein: CASSLSTGGDTIYF.

V and J are TRBV19 and TRBJ1-1, with a possible D match to TRBD1 (6 bases). The CDR3 is 14 amino acids. The V gene's germline CDR1 is LNHDA and CDR2 SQIVND (reference sequence). V lost 5 bases, J lost 10 bases, and 20 bases lay in between. As DNA, the CDR3 is TGTGCCAGTAGTCCAGGGGTTTTCGGTGCGGGAGCTTTCTTT. This gives the protein CASSPGVFGAGAFF.

In its sample, this clone was seen a few times. The chain couples TRBV11-2 to TRBJ2-7; TRBD1 agrees at 7 bases. Trimming at V came to 4 bases and at J to 3 bases, leaving 12 bases not matched to a gene. Germline lookup yields CDR1 SGHAT and CDR2 FQNNGV. The CDR3 extends over 16 amino acids. The CDR3, as DNA: TGTGCCAGCAGCTCCACAGGGGTTCAGCTCGACTACGAGCAGTACTTC. Its translation: CASSSTGVQLDYEQYF.

This chain uses TRBV15 with TRBJ1-5, with 8 bases aligning to TRBD1. The CDR3 extends over 16 amino acids. The germline CDR1 and CDR2 sequences are LNHNV and YYDKDF (reference sequence). J was trimmed by 4 bases and V by 6 bases; bases with no gene match: 11. CDR3: CATSRAGQANNQPQHF. CDR3 DNA: TGTGCCACCAGTCGCGCGGGACAGGCCAATAATCAGCCCCAGCATTTT.

The V call is TRBV3-1 (or the pseudogene TRBV3-2), the J call TRBJ2-4, with a weak D call TRBD2 (5 bases). CDR3 length equals 15 residues. V was cut by 4 bases and J by 1 base, with 11 bases left in between. The germline gives CDR1 LGHDT, CDR2 YNNKEL (reference sequence). CDR3 DNA: TGTGCCAGCAGCCCTCCGAGGGATGCCAAAAACATTCAGTACTTC. Its translation is CASSPPRDAKNIQYF.

This clone was recorded only once. The chain couples TRBV19 to TRBJ2-7; 9 nucleotides agree with TRBD1. Germline-derived CDR1 and CDR2 are LNHDA and SQIVND (reference sequence). V lost 6 bases, J lost 3 bases, and 9 bases stayed unmatched. The CDR3 has 15 residues. The DNA of the CDR3 is TGTGCCAGTAGCAGAGGACAGGGGCCCTTCTACGAGCAGTACTTC. Translation gives CASSRGQGPFYEQYF. Full variable domain (missing parts from reference TRBV19 and TRBJ2-7): DGGITQSPKYLFRKEGQNVTLSCEQNLNHDAMYWYRQDPGQGLRLIYYSQIVNDFQKGDIAEGYSVSREKKESFPLTVTSAQKNPTAFYLCASSRGQGPFYEQYFGPGTRLTVT.

This clone was counted once. The rearrangement uses TRBV19 and TRBJ1-1; no clear D. From germline, CDR1 is LNHDA and CDR2 SQIVND (reference sequence). Trimming pared 3 bases from V and 4 bases from J, leaving 12 bases between. The length of the CDR3 is 14 residues. CDR3 bases: TGTGCCAGTAGTATGGGAGGCGACCGCACTGAAGCTTTCTTT. Translating it yields CASSMGGDRTEAFF.

This chain joins TRBV11-1 and TRBJ2-4; 10 bases map to TRBD2. Germline assignment: CDR1 SGHAT and CDR2 FQDESV (reference sequence). With 4 bases clipped from V and 3 bases from J, the junction kept 6 bases outside the gene matches. The length of the CDR3 is 16 residues. The CDR3 DNA follows: TGTGCCAGCAGCTCTTGGACTAGCGGTGACAAAAACATTCAGTACTTC. This codes for CASSSWTSGDKNIQYF.

The genes are TRBV18 and TRBJ1-1, with D possibly TRBD1 on 6 matching bases. Germline V lookup: CDR1 KGHSH, CDR2 LQKENI. Trimming took off 3 bases at V and 5 bases at J, with 16 bases between the two ends. CDR3 length: 15 residues. The CDR3 bases are TGTGCCAGCTCACCTTCTGGGGGCAGATATACTGAAGCTTTCTTT. It is translated as CASSPSGGRYTEAFF.

The chain carries TRBV11-2 and TRBJ2-3, with 13 nucleotides matching TRBD2. There are 17 residues in the CDR3. The V gene's germline CDR1 is SGHAT and CDR2 FQNNGV. V trimming: 5 bases; J trimming: 0 bases; junction bases outside the gene matches: 5. The CDR3: CASSLGLAGTSTDTQYF. The CDR3, as DNA: TGTGCCAGCAGCCTGGGACTAGCGGGGACTAGCACAGATACGCAGTATTTT.

The chain combines TRBV12-3 or TRBV12-4 with TRBJ2-5; possible D gene TRBD2, 6 bases. This CDR3 is built from 13 residues. V lost 3 bases, J lost 4 bases, and 9 bases lay in between. CDR3 protein: CASSLGGAETQYF. The CDR3 DNA sequence: TGTGCCAGCAGTTTGGGCGGGGCAGAGACCCAGTACTTC.

The V gene is TRBV5-1, the J gene TRBJ1-6; 8 bases agree with TRBD1. Germline CDR1 is SGHRS and CDR2 is YFSETQ. V lost 4 bases and J lost 9; bases outside the gene matches: 6. The CDR3 contains 14 residues. The CDR3 DNA follows: TGCGCCAGCAGCACCGGGACAGGACTTTCACCCCTCCACTTT. It translates to CASSTGTGLSPLHF.

This chain connects TRBV19 to TRBJ2-1, with 14 bases that match TRBD2. Germline trimming cut 5 bases from V and 7 bases from J; bases unmatched to any gene: 7. There are 16 residues in the CDR3. Germline lookup yields CDR1 LNHDA and CDR2 SQIVND (reference sequence). The CDR3: CASSLTSGRAGNEQFF. As DNA, the CDR3 is TGTGCCAGTAGTCTGACTAGCGGGAGGGCCGGGAATGAGCAGTTCTTC.

V usage is TRBV5-4 and J usage is TRBJ2-1, with TRBD2 matching over 10 bases. The CDR3 loop spans 16 amino acids. V shed 1 base and J 4 bases; nucleotides not matched to a gene: 5. Germline loops: CDR1 SGHNT, CDR2 YYREEE (reference sequence). The CDR3: CASSLRTSGAYNEQFF. In DNA form, the CDR3 reads TGTGCCAGCAGCTTGAGGACTAGCGGCGCTTACAATGAGCAGTTCTTC.

CDR3: CASSRTGLAYGYTF. The DNA for the CDR3 is TGCGCCAGCAGCAGGACAGGGCTGGCCTATGGCTACACCTTC. The rearrangement links TRBV5-1 to TRBJ1-2; 8 bases fit TRBD1. CDR3 size: 14 residues. Germline V gives CDR1 SGHRS, CDR2 YFSETQ. V shed 4 bases and J 4 bases; nucleotides not matched to a gene: 6.

The J gene is TRBJ1-5, the V gene TRBV6-4, with D uncertain. V gave up 3 bases and J gave up 7 bases, with 7 bases separating them. The germline V gene has CDR1 MRHNA and CDR2 SNTAGT. The CDR3 is made up of 12 amino acids. Here the CDR3 DNA reads TGTGCCAGCAGTGATTCCAGGCAGCCCCAGCATTTT. Translated, it gives CASSDSRQPQHF.

The chain has TRBV9 and TRBJ2-5; 9 bases align to TRBD2. The germline V gene encodes CDR1 SGDLS and CDR2 YYNGEE. The V gene end was trimmed by 2 bases and the J gene end by 5 bases; junction bases not matched to a gene: 7. The CDR3 loop spans 15 amino acids. In DNA, the CDR3 is TGTGCCAGCAGCGTTGGCGGGGGGGCCGGGGAGACCCAGTACTTC. This translates into CASSVGGGAGETQYF.

The chain uses TRBV5-6 and TRBJ2-1; TRBD2 aligns across 10 bases. This CDR3 is built from 17 residues. Looked up from germline, CDR1 is SGHDT and CDR2 is YYEEEE. V lost 0 bases to trimming and J lost 5 bases; unmatched junction nucleotides: 8. CDR3 in amino acids: CASSLDSSGSVHNEQFF. DNA of the CDR3: TGTGCCAGCAGCTTGGATTCTAGCGGGAGTGTCCACAATGAGCAGTTCTTC.

J is TRBJ1-1 and V is TRBV5-1; 9 nucleotides align to TRBD1. This CDR3 spans 15 amino acids. Trimming removed 4 bases from V and 2 bases from J; junction bases left unmatched: 6. The germline V gene encodes CDR1 SGHRS and CDR2 YFSETQ. The CDR3 spells CASSNRGQGNTEAFF. The CDR3, as DNA: TGCGCCAGCAGCAATCGGGGACAGGGCAACACTGAAGCTTTCTTT.

The chain links TRBV30 to TRBJ1-5, with TRBD1 matching 9 bases. The J segment lost 6 bases and the V segment lost 3 bases, leaving 9 bases of the junction unmatched. The length of the CDR3 is 15 residues. Germline V CDR1 and CDR2: GTSNPN, SVGIG (reference sequence). CDR3 amino acids: CAWSLGDRGGQPQHF. The CDR3 coding sequence is TGTGCCTGGAGCCTCGGAGACAGGGGGGGTCAGCCCCAGCATTTT.

The V call is TRBV5-1, the J call TRBJ1-2, with 7 bases that match TRBD1. Germline CDR1 reads SGHRS; CDR2 reads YFSETQ. V lost 3 bases to trimming and J lost 2 bases; unmatched junction nucleotides: 4. This CDR3 comprises 14 residues. CDR3 coding DNA: TGCGCCAGCAGCTCCGTGACAGGGAACTATGGCTACACCTTC. Translation: CASSSVTGNYGYTF.

The genes are TRBV4-1 and TRBJ1-5, with a tentative D call TRBD1 (5 bases). V lost 1 base to trimming and J lost 4 bases, with 8 bases between them. CDR1 and CDR2 (germline): MGHRA, YSYEKL. This CDR3 spans 14 amino acids. This CDR3 is CASSQGQMNQPQHF. The CDR3 DNA reads as TGCGCCAGCAGCCAAGGACAGATGAATCAGCCCCAGCATTTT.

This chain connects TRBV5-5 to TRBJ1-2; D gene uncertain. V lost 4 bases and J 3 bases, leaving 10 bases between the germline ends. The CDR3 runs 13 residues. Germline lookup yields CDR1 SGHKS and CDR2 YYEKEE (reference sequence). CDR3 sequence: CASSHDTYYGYTF. CDR3 nucleotide sequence: TGTGCCAGCAGCCACGACACTTACTATGGCTACACCTTC.

The rearrangement joins TRBV7-2 to TRBJ1-3, with D perhaps TRBD1 (5 bases). The CDR3 is 15 amino acids. Trimming stripped 4 bases from V and 1 base from J, with 11 bases between. Germline-derived CDR1 and CDR2 are SGHTA and FQGNSA. The CDR3 here is CASSSAAGSGNTIYF. CDR3 in DNA: TGTGCCAGCAGCTCAGCCGCAGGGTCTGGAAACACCATATATTTT.